The 10 T cell receptor beta chains listed next were all sequenced from one sample in a study of beta chain features in type 1 diabetes. Expressed TCRB transcripts were sequenced because the entire RNA isolate underwent reverse transcription. Method: immunoSEQ multiplex PCR; TCRdb's copy keeps in-frame clones and lacks some. The sample has 680,000 or so clones, around 16% seen once. The specimen sequenced was naive CD4+ T cells from blood. The receptors were gathered from a man younger than 35 in good health.

V is TRBV5-4 and J is TRBJ2-3; 12 nucleotides align to TRBD2. The germline V gene encodes CDR1 SGHNT and CDR2 YYREEE (reference sequence). The CDR3 consists of 17 residues. V shed 4 bases and J 0 bases; nucleotides not matched to a gene: 6. The CDR3 coding sequence is TGTGCCAGCAGCCTAGGGGGACTAGCGGGCAGCACAGATACGCAGTATTTT. Translated: CASSLGGLAGSTDTQYF.

This chain connects TRBV7-6 to TRBJ2-7, with D tentatively TRBD1 (6 bases). CDR3 length equals 16 residues. Trimming removed 1 base at V and 3 bases at J, with 16 bases between. Germline assignment: CDR1 SGHVS and CDR2 FNYEAQ. The DNA for the CDR3 is TGTGCCAGCAGCTTAGGCCCTTCGGGACAAAACTACGAGCAGTACTTC. Amino acid sequence: CASSLGPSGQNYEQYF.

In its sample, this clone was seen a few times. The chain has TRBV7-2 and TRBJ2-7; TRBD2 aligns across 14 bases. V shed 4 bases, J shed 6 bases, and the junction held 2 bases outside the gene matches. Germline CDR1 and CDR2: SGHTA and FQGNSA. The CDR3 consists of 14 residues. As DNA, the CDR3 is TGTGCCAGCAGCTCCGGACTAGCGGGAGGCGAGCAGTACTTC. Amino acids: CASSSGLAGGEQYF.

The genes are TRBV7-2 and TRBJ1-2, with TRBD1 identical over 9 bases. Per germline, CDR1 SGHTA and CDR2 FQGNSA. V was clipped by 5 bases and J by 5 bases; unmatched bases: 12. The CDR3 spans 16 residues. This chain's CDR3 is CASSRGATGGPYGYTF. The CDR3 DNA reads TGTGCCAGCAGCCGAGGGGCTACAGGGGGCCCGTATGGCTACACCTTC.

The rearrangement uses TRBV5-6 and TRBJ2-6, with a weak D call TRBD2 (6 bases). Germline assignment: CDR1 SGHDT and CDR2 YYEEEE. V was shortened by 6 bases and J by 0 bases, with 13 bases between the two germline ends. The CDR3 consists of 16 residues. The CDR3 region is CASTRAGPSGANVLTF. CDR3 bases: TGTGCCAGCACCCGAGCGGGCCCCTCTGGGGCCAACGTCCTGACTTTC.

This clone was counted between two and nine times. The chain joins TRBV4-1 to TRBJ2-1; TRBD1 matches at 10 bases. The CDR3 is 18 amino acids. Germline CDR1 reads MGHRA; CDR2 reads YSYEKL. After removal of 0 bases from V and 7 bases from J, the junction contained 12 bases not matched to a gene. CDR3 bases: TGCGCCAGCAGCCAAGATCCCGGGACAGGGGTCTCTAGGAATGAGCAGTTCTTC. Translated, it gives CASSQDPGTGVSRNEQFF.

The V gene is TRBV7-9, the J gene TRBJ2-2; D unresolved. Trimming cost V 3 bases and J 0 bases, with 5 bases left between them. The CDR3 length is 14 residues. Germline CDR1 SEHNR, CDR2 FQNEAQ (reference sequence). CDR3 DNA sequence: TGTGCCAGCAGCTTTACATCGAACACCGGGGAGCTGTTTTTT. Protein sequence: CASSFTSNTGELFF.

A few counts support this clone. This CDR3 is CASTRRGIVYEQYF. For the CDR3, the DNA is TGTGCCAGCACCCGCCGGGGGATTGTCTACGAGCAGTACTTC. The chain joins TRBV6-5 to TRBJ2-7, with TRBD2 as a possible D gene (6 bases). Trimming shortened V by 7 bases and J by 3 bases, and 16 bases separated the two germline ends. CDR3 length equals 14 residues. Germline V gene data show CDR1 as MNHEY and CDR2 as SVGAGI.

The chain recombines TRBV18 with TRBJ1-1, with D tentatively TRBD1 (6 bases). Trimming pared 4 bases from V and 7 bases from J, leaving 19 bases between. Germline CDR1 KGHSH, CDR2 LQKENI. The CDR3 has 15 amino acids. CDR3 region: CASSRTGNKGLEAFF. As DNA, the CDR3 is TGTGCCAGCTCACGTACAGGGAACAAGGGTCTTGAAGCTTTCTTT.

This clone showed up just a few times. The chain carries TRBV5-6 and TRBJ2-2; D may be TRBD1 or TRBD2 (5 bases each). The ends were cut back, 2 bases at V and 4 bases at J, with 15 bases in the middle. The CDR3 sequence is 16 residues long. CDR1 SGHDT and CDR2 YYEEEE come from the germline V gene. The CDR3 DNA follows: TGTGCCAGCAGCTTTCGACAGCGGCAAGTCACCGGGGAGCTGTTTTTT. Translation: CASSFRQRQVTGELFF. Full variable domain (missing parts from reference TRBV5-6 and TRBJ2-2): DAGVTQSPTHLIKTRGQQVTLRCSPKSGHDTVSWYQQALGQGPQFIFQYYEEEERQRGNFPDRFSGHQFPNYSSELNVNALLLGDSALYLCASSFRQRQVTGELFFGEGSRLTVL.